This is a list of T cell receptor beta chains from one sample in a study of shared clonotypes between healthy human individuals. Assay: immunoSEQ multiplex PCR; the TCRdb copy retains only in-frame clones and omits some. Here the sample spans about 1.1 million clones, 60% to 85% being singletons. The sequenced sample consisted of memory CD4+ T cells from PBMCs. Every receptor here comes from a young man in good health. Some clones in this sample may be carry-over from other donors' samples. CDR3s include the opening cysteine and the closing phenylalanine or tryptophan. A D gene is named only where the DNA matches it firmly. A clone size is listed for some rows: how often the clone was seen (once, few, many), or a class if it is expanded.

length	size	V	D	J	CDR3	DNA
16	.	TRBV10-2	.	TRBJ2-7	CAAGQGEGDATDEQYF	TGCGCAGCAGGCCAGGGTGAGGGAGATGCGACCGACGAGCAGTACTTC
13	.	TRBV30	.	TRBJ2-7	CAWSQGGPYEQYF	TGTGCCTGGAGTCAGGGGGGTCCCTACGAGCAGTACTTC
15	.	TRBV2	TRBD1	TRBJ2-7	CASISLRDRVYEQYF	TGTGCCAGCATTTCTCTCCGGGACAGGGTCTACGAGCAGTACTTC
15	few	TRBV27	TRBD1	TRBJ1-1	CASSPRTGGDTEAFF	TGTGCCAGCAGTCCACGGACAGGGGGGGACACTGAAGCTTTCTTT
15	once	TRBV7-9	TRBD1	TRBJ2-7	CASSSDRGRRDEQYF	TGTGCCAGCAGCTCCGACAGGGGCCGCCGCGACGAGCAGTACTTC
13	.	TRBV5-1	.	TRBJ2-5	CASSPRVQETQYF	TGCGCCAGCAGCCCCAGAGTGCAAGAGACCCAGTACTTC
14	.	TRBV19	.	TRBJ2-1	CASRLGAGKVEQFF	TGTGCCAGTAGGCTTGGCGCAGGGAAGGTTGAGCAGTTCTTC
13	.	TRBV2	.	TRBJ2-2	CASSNRNTGELFF	TGTGCCAGCAGTAACAGGAACACCGGGGAGCTGTTTTTT
17	.	TRBV7-2	TRBD1	TRBJ1-3	CASSPNPQGAKGNTIYF	TGTGCCAGCAGTCCAAACCCCCAGGGGGCGAAAGGAAACACCATATATTTT
14	.	TRBV28	TRBD2	TRBJ2-7	CASTNGRAYHEQYF	TGTGCCAGCACCAACGGGAGGGCCTACCACGAGCAGTACTTC
13	.	TRBV28	TRBD1	TRBJ1-2	CASSPGGNYGYTF	TGTGCCAGCAGCCCAGGGGGTAACTATGGCTACACCTTC
11	.	TRBV28	.	TRBJ2-7	CASSLGGSQYF	TGTGCCAGCAGTTTGGGAGGTTCGCAGTACTTC
15	.	TRBV2	.	TRBJ2-3	CASNRALPKGDTQYF	TGTGCCAGTAACCGGGCACTCCCAAAAGGTGATACGCAGTATTTT
18	.	TRBV5-1	.	TRBJ2-7	CASSDRAGIVSVPYEQYF	TGCGCCAGCAGCGATAGGGCAGGGATAGTTAGCGTCCCCTACGAGCAGTACTTC
13	once	TRBV7-9	TRBD1	TRBJ2-2	CASSLNRGGELFF	TGTGCCAGCAGCTTAAACAGGGGCGGGGAGCTGTTTTTT
14	few	TRBV10-1	.	TRBJ1-1	CASSERIPCGEAFF	TGCGCCAGCAGTGAGCGGATTCCATGCGGTGAAGCTTTCTTT
14	.	TRBV6-5	.	TRBJ2-7	CASSRDTQGSEQYF	TGTGCCAGCAGTCGTGACACGCAGGGCTCCGAGCAGTACTTC